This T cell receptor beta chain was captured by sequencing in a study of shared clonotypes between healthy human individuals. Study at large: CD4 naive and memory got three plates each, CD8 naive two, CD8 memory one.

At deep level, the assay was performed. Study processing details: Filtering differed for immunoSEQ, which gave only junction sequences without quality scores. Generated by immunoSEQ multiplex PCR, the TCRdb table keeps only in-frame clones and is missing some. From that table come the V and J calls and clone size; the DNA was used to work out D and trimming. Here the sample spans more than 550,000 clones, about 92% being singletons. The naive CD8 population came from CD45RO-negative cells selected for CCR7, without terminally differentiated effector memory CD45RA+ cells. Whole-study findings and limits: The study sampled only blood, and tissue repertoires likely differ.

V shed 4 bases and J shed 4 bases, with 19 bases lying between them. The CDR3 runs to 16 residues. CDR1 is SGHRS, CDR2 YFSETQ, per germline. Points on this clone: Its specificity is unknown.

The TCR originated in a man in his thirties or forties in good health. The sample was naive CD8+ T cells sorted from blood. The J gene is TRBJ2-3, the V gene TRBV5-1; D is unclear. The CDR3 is CASSAEPHINPDTQYF. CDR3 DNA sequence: TGCGCCAGCAGCGCCGAACCCCATATAAACCCAGATACGCAGTATTTT.